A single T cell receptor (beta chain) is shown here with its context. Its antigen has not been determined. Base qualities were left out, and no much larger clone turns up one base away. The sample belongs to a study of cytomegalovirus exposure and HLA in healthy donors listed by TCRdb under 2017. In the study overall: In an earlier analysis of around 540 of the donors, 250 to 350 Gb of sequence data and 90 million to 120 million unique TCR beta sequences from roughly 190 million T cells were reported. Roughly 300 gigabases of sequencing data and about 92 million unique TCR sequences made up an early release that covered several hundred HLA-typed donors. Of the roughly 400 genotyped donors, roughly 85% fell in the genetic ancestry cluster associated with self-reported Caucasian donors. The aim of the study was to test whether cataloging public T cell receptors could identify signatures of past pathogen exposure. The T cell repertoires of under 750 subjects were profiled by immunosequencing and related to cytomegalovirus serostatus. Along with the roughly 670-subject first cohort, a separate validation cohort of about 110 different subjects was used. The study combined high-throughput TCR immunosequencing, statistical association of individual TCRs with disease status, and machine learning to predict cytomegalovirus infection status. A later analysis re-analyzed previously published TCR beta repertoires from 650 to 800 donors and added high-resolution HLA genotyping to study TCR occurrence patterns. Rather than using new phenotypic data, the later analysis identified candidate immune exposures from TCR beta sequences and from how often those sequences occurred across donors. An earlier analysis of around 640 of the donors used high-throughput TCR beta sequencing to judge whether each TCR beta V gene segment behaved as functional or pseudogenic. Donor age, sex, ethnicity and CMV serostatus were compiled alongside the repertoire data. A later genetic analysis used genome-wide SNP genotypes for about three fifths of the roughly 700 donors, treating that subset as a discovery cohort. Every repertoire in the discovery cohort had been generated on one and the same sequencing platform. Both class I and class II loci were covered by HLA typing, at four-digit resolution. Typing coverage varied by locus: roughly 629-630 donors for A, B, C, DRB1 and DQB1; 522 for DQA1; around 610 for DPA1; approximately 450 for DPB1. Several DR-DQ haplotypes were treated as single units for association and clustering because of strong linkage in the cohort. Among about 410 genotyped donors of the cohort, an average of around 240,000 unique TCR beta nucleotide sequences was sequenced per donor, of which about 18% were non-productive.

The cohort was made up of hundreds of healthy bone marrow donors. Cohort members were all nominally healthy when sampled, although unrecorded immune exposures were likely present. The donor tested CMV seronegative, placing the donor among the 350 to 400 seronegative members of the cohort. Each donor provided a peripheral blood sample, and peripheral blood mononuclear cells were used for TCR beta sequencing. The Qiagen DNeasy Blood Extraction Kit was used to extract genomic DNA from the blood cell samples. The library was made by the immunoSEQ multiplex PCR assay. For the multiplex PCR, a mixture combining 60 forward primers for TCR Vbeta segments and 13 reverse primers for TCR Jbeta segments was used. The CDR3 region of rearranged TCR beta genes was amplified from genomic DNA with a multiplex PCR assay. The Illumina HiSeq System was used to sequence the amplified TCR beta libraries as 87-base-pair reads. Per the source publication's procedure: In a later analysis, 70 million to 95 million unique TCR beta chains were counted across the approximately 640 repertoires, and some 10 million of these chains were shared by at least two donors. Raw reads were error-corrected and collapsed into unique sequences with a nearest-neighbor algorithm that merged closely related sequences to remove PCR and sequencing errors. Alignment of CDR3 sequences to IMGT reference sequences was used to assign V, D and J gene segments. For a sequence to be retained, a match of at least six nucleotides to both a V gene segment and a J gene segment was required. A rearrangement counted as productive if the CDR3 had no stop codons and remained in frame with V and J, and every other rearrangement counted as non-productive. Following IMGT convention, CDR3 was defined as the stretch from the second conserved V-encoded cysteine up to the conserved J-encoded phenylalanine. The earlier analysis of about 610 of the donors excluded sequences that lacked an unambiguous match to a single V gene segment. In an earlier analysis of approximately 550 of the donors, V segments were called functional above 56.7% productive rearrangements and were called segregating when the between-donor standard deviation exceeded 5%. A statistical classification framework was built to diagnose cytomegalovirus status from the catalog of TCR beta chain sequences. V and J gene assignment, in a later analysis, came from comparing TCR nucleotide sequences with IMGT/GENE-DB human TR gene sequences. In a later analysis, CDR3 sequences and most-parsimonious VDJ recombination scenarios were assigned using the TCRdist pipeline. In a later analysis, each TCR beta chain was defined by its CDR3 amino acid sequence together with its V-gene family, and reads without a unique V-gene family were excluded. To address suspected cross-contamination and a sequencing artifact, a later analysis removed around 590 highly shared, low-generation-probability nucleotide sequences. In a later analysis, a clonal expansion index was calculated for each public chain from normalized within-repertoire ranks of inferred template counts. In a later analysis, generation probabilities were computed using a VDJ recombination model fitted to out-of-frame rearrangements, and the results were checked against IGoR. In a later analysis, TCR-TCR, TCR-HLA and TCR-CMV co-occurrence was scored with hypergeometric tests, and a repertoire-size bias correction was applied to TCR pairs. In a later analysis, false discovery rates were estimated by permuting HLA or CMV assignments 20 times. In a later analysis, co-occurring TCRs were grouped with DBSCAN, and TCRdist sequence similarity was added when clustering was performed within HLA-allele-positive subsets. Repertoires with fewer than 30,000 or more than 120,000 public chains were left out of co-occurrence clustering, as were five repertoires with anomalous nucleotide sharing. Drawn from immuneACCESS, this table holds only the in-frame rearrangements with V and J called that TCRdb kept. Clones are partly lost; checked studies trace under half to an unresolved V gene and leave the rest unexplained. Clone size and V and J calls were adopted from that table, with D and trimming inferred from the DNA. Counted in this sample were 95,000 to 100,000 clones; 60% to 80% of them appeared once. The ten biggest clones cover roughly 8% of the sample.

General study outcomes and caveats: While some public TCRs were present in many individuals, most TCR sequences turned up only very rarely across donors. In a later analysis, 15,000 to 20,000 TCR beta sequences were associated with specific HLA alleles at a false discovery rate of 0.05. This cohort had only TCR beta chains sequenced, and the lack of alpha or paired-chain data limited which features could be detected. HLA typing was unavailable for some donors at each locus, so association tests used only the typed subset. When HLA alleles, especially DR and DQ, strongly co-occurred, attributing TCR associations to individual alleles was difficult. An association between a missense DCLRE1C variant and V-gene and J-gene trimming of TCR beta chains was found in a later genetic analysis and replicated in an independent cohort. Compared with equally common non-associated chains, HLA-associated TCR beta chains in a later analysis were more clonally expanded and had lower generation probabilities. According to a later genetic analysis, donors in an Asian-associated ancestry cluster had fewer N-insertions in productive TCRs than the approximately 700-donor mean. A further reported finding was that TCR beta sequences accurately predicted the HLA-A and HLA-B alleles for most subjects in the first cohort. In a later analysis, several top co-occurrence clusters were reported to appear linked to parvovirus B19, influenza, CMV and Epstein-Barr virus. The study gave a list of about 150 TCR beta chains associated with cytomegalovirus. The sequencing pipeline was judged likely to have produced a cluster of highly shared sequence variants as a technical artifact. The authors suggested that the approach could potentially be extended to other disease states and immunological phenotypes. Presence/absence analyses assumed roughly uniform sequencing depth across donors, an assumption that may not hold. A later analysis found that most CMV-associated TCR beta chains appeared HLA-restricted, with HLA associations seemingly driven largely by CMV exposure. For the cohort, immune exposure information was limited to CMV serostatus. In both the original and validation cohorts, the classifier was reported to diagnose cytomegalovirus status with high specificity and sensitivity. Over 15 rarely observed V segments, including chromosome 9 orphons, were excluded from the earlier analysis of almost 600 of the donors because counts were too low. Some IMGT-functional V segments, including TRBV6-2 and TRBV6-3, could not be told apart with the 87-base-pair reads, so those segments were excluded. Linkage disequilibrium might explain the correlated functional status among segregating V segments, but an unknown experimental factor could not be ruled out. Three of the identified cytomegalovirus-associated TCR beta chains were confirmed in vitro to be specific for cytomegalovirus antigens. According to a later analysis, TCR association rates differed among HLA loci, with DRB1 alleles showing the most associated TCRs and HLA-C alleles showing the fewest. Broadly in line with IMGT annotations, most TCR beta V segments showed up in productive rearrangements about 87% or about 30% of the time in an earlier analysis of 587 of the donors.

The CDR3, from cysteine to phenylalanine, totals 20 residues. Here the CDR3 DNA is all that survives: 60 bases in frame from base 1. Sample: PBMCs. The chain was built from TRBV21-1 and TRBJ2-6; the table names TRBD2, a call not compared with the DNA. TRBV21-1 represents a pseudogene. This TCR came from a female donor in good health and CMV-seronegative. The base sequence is TGTGCCAGCAGCTCTCACGGGGGACTAGCGGGAGGGGTTGGGGCCAACGTCCTGACTTTC. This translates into CASSSHGGLAGGVGANVLTF.